This T cell receptor (beta chain) was identified during a study of blood T cell repertoires in COVID-19 (dated by TCRdb to the early 2020s). A note on the overall study: Collaborator samples came from the United States, Italy and Spain and covered acute and convalescent phases of COVID-19. The prospective study material was composed of cDNA or gDNA derived from T cells, B-cell-depleted T cells, or PBMCs. Where available, HLA class I and class II types were taken from metadata supplied by the sample provider and were not determined by assay-based typing. Subjects who had been exposed to COVID-19, were actively infected with it, or had recovered from it provided the deeply sampled blood TCRbeta repertoires that made up the dataset. Samples came from the ongoing ImmuneRACE study (first 160 participants) plus 1,254 subjects from 6 global collaborators. The repertoires were released in a freely available public database intended as a resource for research on the immune response to SARS-CoV-2. A de-identified subject ID, COVID-19 status, age in years and sex were almost always included in the sample metadata. General study outcomes and caveats: Clinical and demographic metadata were provided uncurated, with the amount varying by source and participant.

Another Seattle source contributed samples from volunteer blood donors who had recovered from COVID-19. Whole blood was collected in K2EDTA tubes by collaborating institutions according to the institutions' own protocols. For TCRbeta analysis, collaborators shipped samples as frozen whole blood, isolated PBMCs, or DNA extracted from either of those sample types. Trimming costs V 5 bases and J 6 bases, and their ends lie 17 bases apart. The CDR3 has 14 amino acids, counting the end cysteine and phenylalanine. CDR3 DNA only is kept here, 42 bases in frame from base 1. CDR1 and CDR2 (MDHEN, SYDVKM) derive from the germline V gene. Concerning this clone itself: Its target antigen remains unknown. The input lacks base qualities; no much larger clone sits a single base away.

TCRbeta CDR3 regions were amplified from genomic DNA using the immunoSEQ Assay, a bias-controlled multiplex PCR. Under the source paper's analysis protocol: Nucleated cell counts per sample were estimated from amplification of reference gene primers within the assay. Sequence reads were collapsed and filtered to measure the absolute abundance of every unique TCRbeta CDR3 rearrangement. Productive Simpson clonality was computed per sample as the square root of Simpson's diversity index over productive rearrangements. Held by TCRdb, this immuneACCESS table contains in-frame sequences only and omits some clones. Under half of the omission traces to an unresolved V gene where checked; the cause of the rest is unknown. V and J calls plus clone size are reproduced from that table; the DNA served to infer D and trimming. This sample comprises roughly 290,000 clones, approximately 83% of them detected only once. Clones ranked in the top ten supply around 2.1% of the sample.

This clonotype was sampled from a woman between 25 and 40 years old who had recovered from COVID-19. The V and J segments used are TRBV28 and TRBJ2-7; matching of 6 bases hints at TRBD1 as the D gene. Source material: peripheral blood. CDR3 region: CASSGSRGRVEQYF. In nucleotide form, the sequence is TGTGCCAGCAGTGGCTCCAGGGGCAGGGTCGAGCAGTACTTC.